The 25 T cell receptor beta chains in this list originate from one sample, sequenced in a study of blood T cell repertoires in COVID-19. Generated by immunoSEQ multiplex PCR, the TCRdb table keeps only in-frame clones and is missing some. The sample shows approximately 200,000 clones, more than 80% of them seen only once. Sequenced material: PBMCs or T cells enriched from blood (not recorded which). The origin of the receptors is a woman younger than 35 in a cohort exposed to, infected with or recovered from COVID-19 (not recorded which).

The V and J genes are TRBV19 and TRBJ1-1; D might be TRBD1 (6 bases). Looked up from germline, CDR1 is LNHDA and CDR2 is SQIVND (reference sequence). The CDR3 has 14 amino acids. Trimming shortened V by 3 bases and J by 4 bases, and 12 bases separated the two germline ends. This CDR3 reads CASSINRERTEAFF. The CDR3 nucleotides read TGTGCCAGTAGTATTAACAGGGAACGCACTGAAGCTTTCTTT.

This CDR3 reads CASSQDARQGAQVNIQYF. For the CDR3, the DNA is TGCGCCAGCAGCCAAGATGCGCGACAGGGGGCGCAAGTAAACATTCAGTACTTC. The chain has TRBV4-1 and TRBJ2-4; 10 nucleotides line up with TRBD1. Per the germline V gene, CDR1 is MGHRA and CDR2 is YSYEKL. V dropped 0 bases and J dropped 6; count of bases not matched to a gene: 11. The length of the CDR3 is 18 residues.

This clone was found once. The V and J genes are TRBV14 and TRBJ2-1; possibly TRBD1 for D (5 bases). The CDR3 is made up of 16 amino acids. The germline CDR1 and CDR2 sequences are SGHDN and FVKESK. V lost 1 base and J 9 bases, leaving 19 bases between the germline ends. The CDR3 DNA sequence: TGTGCCAGCAGCCAAGTGGCCCTCCGCCCAGGGTTTGAGCAGTTCTTC. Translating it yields CASSQVALRPGFEQFF. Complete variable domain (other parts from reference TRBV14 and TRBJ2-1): EAGVTQFPSHSVIEKGQTVTLRCDPISGHDNLYWYRRVMGKEIKFLLHFVKESKQDESGMPNNRFLAERTGGTYSTLKVQPAELEDSGVYFCASSQVALRPGFEQFFGPGTRLTVL.

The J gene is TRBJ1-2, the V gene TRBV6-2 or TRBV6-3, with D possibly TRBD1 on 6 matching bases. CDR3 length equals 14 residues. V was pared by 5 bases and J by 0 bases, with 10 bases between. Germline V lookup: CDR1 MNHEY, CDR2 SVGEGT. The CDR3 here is CASSDRTANYGYTF. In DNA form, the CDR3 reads TGTGCCAGCAGTGACCGGACAGCTAACTATGGCTACACCTTC.

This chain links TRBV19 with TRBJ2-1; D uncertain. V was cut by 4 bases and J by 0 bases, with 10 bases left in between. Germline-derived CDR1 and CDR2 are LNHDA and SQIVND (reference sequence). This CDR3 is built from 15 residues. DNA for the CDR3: TGTGCCAGTAGTACTGACATTGGCTCCTACAATGAGCAGTTCTTC. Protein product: CASSTDIGSYNEQFF.

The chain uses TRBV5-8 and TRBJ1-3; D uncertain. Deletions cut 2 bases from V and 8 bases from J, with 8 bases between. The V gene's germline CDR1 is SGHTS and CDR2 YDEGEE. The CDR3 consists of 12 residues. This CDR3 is CASSFSPDTIYF. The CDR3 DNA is TGTGCCAGCAGCTTTAGTCCTGACACCATATATTTT.

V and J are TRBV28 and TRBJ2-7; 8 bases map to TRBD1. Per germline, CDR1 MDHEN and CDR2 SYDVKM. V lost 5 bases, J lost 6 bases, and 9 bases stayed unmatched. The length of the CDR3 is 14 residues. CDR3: CASSKTGGLGEQYF. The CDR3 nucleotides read TGTGCCAGCAGTAAAACAGGGGGATTAGGCGAGCAGTACTTC.

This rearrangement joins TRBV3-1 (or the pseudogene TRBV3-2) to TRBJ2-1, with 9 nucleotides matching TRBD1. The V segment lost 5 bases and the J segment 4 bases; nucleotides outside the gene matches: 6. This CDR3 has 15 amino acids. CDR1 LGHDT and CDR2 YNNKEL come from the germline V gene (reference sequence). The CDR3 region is CASSSTGGGYNEQFF. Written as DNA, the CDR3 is TGTGCCAGCAGCTCGACAGGGGGAGGGTACAATGAGCAGTTCTTC.

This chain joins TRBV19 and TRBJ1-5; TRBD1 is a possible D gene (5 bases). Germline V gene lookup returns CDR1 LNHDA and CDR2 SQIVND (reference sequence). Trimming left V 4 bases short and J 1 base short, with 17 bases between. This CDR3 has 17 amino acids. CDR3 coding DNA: TGTGCCAGTAGTACTCTGGGGAGGGGAGTAAGCAATCAGCCCCAGCATTTT. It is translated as CASSTLGRGVSNQPQHF.

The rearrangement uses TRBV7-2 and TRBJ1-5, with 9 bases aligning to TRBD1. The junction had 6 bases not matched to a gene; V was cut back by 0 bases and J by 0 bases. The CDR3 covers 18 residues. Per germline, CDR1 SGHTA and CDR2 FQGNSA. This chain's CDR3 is CASSLAWDRVYSNQPQHF. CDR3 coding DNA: TGTGCCAGCAGCTTAGCGTGGGACAGGGTATATAGCAATCAGCCCCAGCATTTT.

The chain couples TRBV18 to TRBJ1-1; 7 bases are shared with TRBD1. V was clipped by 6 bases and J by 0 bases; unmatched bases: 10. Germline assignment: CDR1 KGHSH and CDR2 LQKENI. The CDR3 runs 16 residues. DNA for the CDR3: TGTGCCAGCTCTTCCTCCTCGGGACAGTTGAACACTGAAGCTTTCTTT. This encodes CASSSSSGQLNTEAFF.

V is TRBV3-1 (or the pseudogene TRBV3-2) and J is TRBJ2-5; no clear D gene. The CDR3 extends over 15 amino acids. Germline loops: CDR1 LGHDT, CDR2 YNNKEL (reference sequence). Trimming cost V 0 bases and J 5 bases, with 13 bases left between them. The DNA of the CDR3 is TGTGCCAGCAGCCAAGAAGAGAGCTTGAGGGAGACCCAGTACTTC. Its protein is CASSQEESLRETQYF.

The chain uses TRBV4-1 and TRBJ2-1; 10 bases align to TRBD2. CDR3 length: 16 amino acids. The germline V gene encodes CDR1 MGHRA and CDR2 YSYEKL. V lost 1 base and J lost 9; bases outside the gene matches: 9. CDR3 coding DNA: TGCGCCAGCAGCCAAGCTCCTCGAGCGGGGGGGAGTGAGCAGTTCTTC. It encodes CASSQAPRAGGSEQFF.

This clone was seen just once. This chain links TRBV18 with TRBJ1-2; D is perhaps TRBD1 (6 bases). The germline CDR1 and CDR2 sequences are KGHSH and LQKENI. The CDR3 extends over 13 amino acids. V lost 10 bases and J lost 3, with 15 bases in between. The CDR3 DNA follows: TGTGCCACCGCTCTACAGGGCGACTATGGCTACACCTTC. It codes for CATALQGDYGYTF.

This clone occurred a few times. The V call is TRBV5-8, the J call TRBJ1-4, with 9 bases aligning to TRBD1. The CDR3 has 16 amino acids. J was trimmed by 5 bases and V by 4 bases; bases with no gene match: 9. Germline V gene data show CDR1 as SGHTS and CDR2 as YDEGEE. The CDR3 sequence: CASSTGTGSRNEKLFF. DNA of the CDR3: TGTGCCAGCAGCACAGGGACAGGGTCAAGAAATGAAAAACTGTTTTTT.

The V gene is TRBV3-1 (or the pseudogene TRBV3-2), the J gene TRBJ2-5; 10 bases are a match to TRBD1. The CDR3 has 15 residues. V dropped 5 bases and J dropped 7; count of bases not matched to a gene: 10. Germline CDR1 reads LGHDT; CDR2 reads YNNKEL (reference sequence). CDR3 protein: CASSARTGGFGTQYF. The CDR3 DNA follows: TGTGCCAGCAGCGCCCGGACAGGGGGATTTGGGACCCAGTACTTC.

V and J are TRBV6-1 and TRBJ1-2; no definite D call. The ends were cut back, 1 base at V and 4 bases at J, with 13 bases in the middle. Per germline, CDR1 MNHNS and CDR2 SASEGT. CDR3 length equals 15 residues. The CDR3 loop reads CASSEVIGKGYGYTF. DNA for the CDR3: TGTGCCAGCAGTGAAGTAATCGGGAAAGGCTATGGCTACACCTTC.

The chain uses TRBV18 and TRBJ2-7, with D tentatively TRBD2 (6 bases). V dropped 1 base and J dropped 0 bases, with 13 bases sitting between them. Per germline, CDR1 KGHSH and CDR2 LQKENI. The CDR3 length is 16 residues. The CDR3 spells CASSPRGLIGSYEQYF. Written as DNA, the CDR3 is TGTGCCAGCTCACCACGCGGACTAATCGGCTCCTACGAGCAGTACTTC.

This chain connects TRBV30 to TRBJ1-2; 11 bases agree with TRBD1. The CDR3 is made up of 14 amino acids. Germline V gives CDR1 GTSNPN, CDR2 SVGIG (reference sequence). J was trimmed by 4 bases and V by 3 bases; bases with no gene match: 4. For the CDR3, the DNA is TGTGCCTGGAGACGGACAGGGGGCGGCTATGGCTACACCTTC. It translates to CAWRRTGGGYGYTF.

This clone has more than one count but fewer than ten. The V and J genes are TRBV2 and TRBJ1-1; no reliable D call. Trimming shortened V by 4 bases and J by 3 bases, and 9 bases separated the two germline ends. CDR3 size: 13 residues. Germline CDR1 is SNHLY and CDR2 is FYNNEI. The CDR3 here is CASSGSLYTEAFF. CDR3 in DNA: TGTGCCAGCAGTGGTTCCCTTTACACTGAAGCTTTCTTT.

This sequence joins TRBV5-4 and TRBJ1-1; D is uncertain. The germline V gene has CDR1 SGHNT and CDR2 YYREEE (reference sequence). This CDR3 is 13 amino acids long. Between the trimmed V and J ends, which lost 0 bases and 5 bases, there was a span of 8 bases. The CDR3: CASSLGGKTEAFF. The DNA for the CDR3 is TGTGCCAGCAGCTTGGGAGGAAAGACTGAAGCTTTCTTT.

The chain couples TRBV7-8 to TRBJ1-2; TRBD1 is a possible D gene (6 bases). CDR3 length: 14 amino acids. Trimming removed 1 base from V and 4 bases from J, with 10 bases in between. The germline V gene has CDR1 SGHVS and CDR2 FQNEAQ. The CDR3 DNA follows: TGTGCCAGCAGCTTAGGGCCAGGGGTCTATGGCTACACCTTC. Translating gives CASSLGPGVYGYTF.

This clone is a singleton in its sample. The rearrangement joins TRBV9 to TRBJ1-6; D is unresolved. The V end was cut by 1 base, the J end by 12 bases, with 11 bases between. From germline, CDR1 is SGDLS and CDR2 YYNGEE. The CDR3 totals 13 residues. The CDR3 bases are TGTGCCAGCAGCGTATCCACGCTAGAACCCCTCCACTTT. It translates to CASSVSTLEPLHF.

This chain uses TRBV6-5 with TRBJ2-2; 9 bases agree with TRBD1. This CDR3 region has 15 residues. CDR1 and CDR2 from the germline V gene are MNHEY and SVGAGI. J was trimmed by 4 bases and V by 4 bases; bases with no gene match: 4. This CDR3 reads CASSLQGAITGELFF. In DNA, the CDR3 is TGTGCCAGCAGTTTACAGGGGGCTATCACCGGGGAGCTGTTTTTT.

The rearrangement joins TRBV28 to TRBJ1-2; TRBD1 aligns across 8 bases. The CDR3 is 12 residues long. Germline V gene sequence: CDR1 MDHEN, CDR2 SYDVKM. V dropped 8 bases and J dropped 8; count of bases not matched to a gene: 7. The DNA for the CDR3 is TGTGCCAGCGGTACAGGGGGACGGGGCTACACCTTC. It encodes CASGTGGRGYTF.